The source of this T cell receptor (beta chain) is a study of shared clonotypes between healthy human individuals. Study background: Per donor, CD8 memory used one plate, CD8 naive used two, CD4 memory used three and CD4 naive used three. General study findings and limits: Large sequencing depth failed to make sorted-subset sequencing complete, rarefaction showed.

CDR3 size: 15 residues. V was clipped by 0 bases and J by 3 bases, with 12 bases between them. CDR1 is GTSNPN, CDR2 SVGIG, per germline (reference sequence). Only one count was recorded for this clone. What it recognizes is unknown. This table comes from immunoSEQ multiplex PCR, and its TCRdb copy is limited to in-frame clones, with some not included. In the table there are about 1.5 million clones, around 98% of which are singletons. Investigators divided CD4+ cells into CD45RA+ naive and CD45RA-negative memory subsets. The sample taken for sequencing was naive CD4+ T cells sorted from blood. Subset described: CD45RA+ positively selected. V gene TRBV30 combines with J gene TRBJ2-1; D uncertain. The receptor was isolated from a man younger than 45 in good health. The DNA of the CDR3 is TGTGCCTGGAGTGTATCGGTCCTCCGCTACAATGAGCAGTTCTTC. Residues: CAWSVSVLRYNEQFF.